The 15 T cell receptor beta chains presented below share a single source sample, sequenced in a study of T cell responses to AZD1222 COVID-19 vaccine. The data were produced by immunoSEQ multiplex PCR, yet TCRdb's version contains in-frame clones alone and is incomplete. Of 140,000 to 150,000 clones in the sample, roughly nine tenths were seen once. The sequencing here drew on peripheral blood, taken on day 0 of AZD1222 vaccination. These receptors all stem from an adult in good health.

The V and J genes are TRBV15 and TRBJ1-4; the D is unclear. The ends were cut back, 0 bases at V and 0 bases at J, with 17 bases in the middle. The CDR3 runs to 19 residues. Germline CDR1 reads LNHNV; CDR2 reads YYDKDF (reference sequence). DNA of the CDR3: TGTGCCACCAGCAGAGATAGGACTTTCCGTCCTGCAACTAATGAAAAACTGTTTTTT. This encodes CATSRDRTFRPATNEKLFF.

This clone occurred once. The V gene is TRBV21-1, the J gene TRBJ1-3. TRBV21-1 corresponds to a pseudogene. The CDR3 is made up of 16 amino acids. The CDR3 nucleotides are TGTGCCAGCAGCAAAGGGCGGGAAGATAAAGGAAACACCATATATTTT. Its protein is CASSKGREDKGNTIYF.

The CDR3 region has the DNA TGTGCCAGCGTAAGGGGAGGGCCCGGAAACATTCAGTACTTC. Protein: CASVRGGPGNIQYF. The rearrangement uses TRBV19 and TRBJ2-4; 7 positions match TRBD2. V was pared by 9 bases and J by 6 bases, with 11 bases of the junction left unmatched. The CDR3 sequence is 14 residues long. The germline CDR1 and CDR2 sequences are LNHDA and SQIVND (reference sequence). Using reference TRBV19 and TRBJ2-4 for the parts outside the CDR3, the full variable domain is DGGITQSPKYLFRKEGQNVTLSCEQNLNHDAMYWYRQDPGQGLRLIYYSQIVNDFQKGDIAEGYSVSREKKESFPLTVTSAQKNPTAFYLCASVRGGPGNIQYFGAGTRLSVL.

A single count supports this clone. The chain recombines TRBV19 with TRBJ2-1; 12 bases line up with TRBD2. The V gene end was trimmed by 5 bases and the J gene end by 2 bases; junction bases not matched to a gene: 4. Germline CDR1 reads LNHDA; CDR2 reads SQIVND (reference sequence). The CDR3 is made up of 16 amino acids. The DNA of the CDR3 is TGTGCCAGTAGTCTTTGGACTAGCGGGACCTACAATGAGCAGTTCTTC. Translation gives CASSLWTSGTYNEQFF.

This chain uses TRBV20-1 with TRBJ2-3, with 11 positions matching TRBD2. The CDR3 spans 15 residues. J was trimmed by 4 bases and V by 3 bases; bases with no gene match: 6. Germline V gene lookup returns CDR1 DFQATT and CDR2 SNEGSKA (reference sequence). CDR3 residues: CSASATSGGPDTQYF. The CDR3 DNA sequence: TGCAGTGCTAGTGCTACTAGCGGGGGACCAGATACGCAGTATTTT.

This chain links TRBV2 with TRBJ2-7; D gene uncertain. This CDR3 region has 13 residues. V lost 6 bases and J 6 bases, leaving 15 bases between the germline ends. Germline CDR1 is SNHLY and CDR2 is FYNNEI. The CDR3: CASSLLGVGEQYF. DNA for the CDR3: TGTGCCAGCAGCTTGCTCGGCGTCGGCGAGCAGTACTTC.

This sequence joins TRBV3-1 (or the pseudogene TRBV3-2) and TRBJ1-5; D perhaps matches TRBD1 (5 bases). Germline CDR1 reads LGHDT; CDR2 reads YNNKEL (reference sequence). Between the trimmed V and J ends, which lost 1 base and 0 bases, there was a span of 10 bases. The CDR3 is made up of 16 amino acids. The CDR3 DNA is TGTGCCAGCAGCCAAGGAGCAGGACATAGCAATCAGCCCCAGCATTTT. As protein: CASSQGAGHSNQPQHF.

The J gene is TRBJ1-2, the V gene TRBV12-5, with a possible D match to TRBD1 (5 bases). The CDR3 is 16 residues long. Germline CDR1 and CDR2: LGHNT and FRNRAP. The ends were cut back, 3 bases at V and 0 bases at J, with 14 bases in the middle. CDR3 bases: TGTGCTAGTGGTTTCTGGGGGGGAACATCTAACTATGGCTACACCTTC. Translating it yields CASGFWGGTSNYGYTF.

The chain combines TRBV10-1 with TRBJ2-7; D possibly corresponds to TRBD1 (6 bases). V was pared by 2 bases and J by 0 bases, with 8 bases between. CDR3 length equals 14 residues. Germline CDR1 WNHNN, CDR2 SYGVQD (reference sequence). The CDR3 nucleotides read TGCGCCAGCAGTGAGCTCAGGGGCTCCTACGAGCAGTACTTC. This translates into CASSELRGSYEQYF.

Concerning this clone: Sequence at one end of the junction differs from germline and may be a read error. The rearrangement joins TRBV27 to TRBJ1-6, with TRBD1 matching over 8 bases. This CDR3 has 18 amino acids. Germline lookup yields CDR1 MNHEY and CDR2 SMNVEV (reference sequence). The CDR3 DNA is TGTGCCAGCAGCCCCGCAAGGACAGGGCTTAGTAGTAATTCACCCCTCTACTTT. The encoded protein is CASSPARTGLSSNSPLYF.

The gene calls are TRBV7-2 and TRBJ1-1; no reliable D call. CDR3 length: 15 residues. Germline V gene lookup returns CDR1 SGHTA and CDR2 FQGNSA. The V end lost 5 bases, the J end lost 0 bases, and 13 bases lay between the germline ends. The CDR3 spells CASSPLIGVNTEAFF. In DNA, the CDR3 is TGTGCCAGCAGCCCACTGATTGGCGTGAACACTGAAGCTTTCTTT.

The V gene is TRBV7-9, the J gene TRBJ1-4; no definite D call. Trimming cost V 5 bases and J 4 bases, with 11 bases left between them. Per germline, CDR1 SEHNR and CDR2 FQNEAQ (reference sequence). There are 14 residues in the CDR3. The CDR3 DNA reads TGTGCCAGCAGCCCCGACCGATATAATGAAAAACTGTTTTTT. This sequence encodes CASSPDRYNEKLFF.

The genes are TRBV28 and TRBJ2-3; 7 positions match TRBD2. This CDR3 region has 14 residues. J gave up 0 bases and V 10 bases, and 7 bases lay outside the gene matches. Germline values: CDR1 MDHEN, CDR2 SYDVKM. CDR3 DNA: TGTGCCACCAGGAGGGAGGGCAGCACAGATACGCAGTATTTT. It yields the protein CATRREGSTDTQYF.

V usage is TRBV15 and J usage is TRBJ1-1; TRBD1 might be the D (6 bases). The CDR3 extends over 15 amino acids. CDR1 LNHNV and CDR2 YYDKDF come from the germline V gene (reference sequence). The V gene lost 0 bases and the J gene lost 5 bases, with 13 bases spanning the gap. CDR3 region: CATSRDAQGKTEAFF. DNA for the CDR3: TGTGCCACCAGCAGAGATGCGCAGGGGAAAACTGAAGCTTTCTTT. Filled out from reference TRBV15 and TRBJ1-1, the complete variable domain reads DAMVIQNPRYQVTQFGKPVTLSCSQTLNHNVMYWYQQKSSQAPKLLFHYYDKDFNNEADTPDNFQSRRPNTSFCFLDIRSPGLGDTAMYLCATSRDAQGKTEAFFGQGTRLTVV.

J is TRBJ1-6 and V is TRBV5-1; D perhaps matches TRBD1 (5 bases). Trimming stripped 4 bases from V and 5 bases from J, with 13 bases between. The CDR3 totals 15 residues. Germline CDR1 is SGHRS and CDR2 is YFSETQ. The CDR3 loop reads CASSKATVDNSPLHF. CDR3 in DNA: TGCGCCAGCAGCAAAGCGACAGTAGATAATTCACCCCTCCACTTT.